The 9 T cell receptor beta chains presented below share a single source sample, sequenced in a study of shared clonotypes between healthy human individuals. Profiled with immunoSEQ multiplex PCR; TCRdb holds only in-frame clones, not every one. The data hold about 2 million clones, with 85% to 95% observed a single time. Sequencing used naive CD4+ T cells sorted from blood. Indicated subset: CD45RA+ positively selected. These receptors were collected from a young man in good health.

Points on this clone: Other DNA sequences in the sample encode the same CDR3. The rearrangement joins TRBV5-1 to TRBJ1-4; the D gene is possibly TRBD1 (5 bases). This CDR3 comprises 14 residues. CDR1 and CDR2 from the germline V gene are SGHRS and YFSETQ. Trimming removed 0 bases at V and 5 bases at J, with 8 bases between. The CDR3: CASSLGGGNEKLFF. Here the CDR3 DNA reads TGCGCCAGCAGCTTGGGTGGGGGAAATGAAAAACTGTTTTTT.

V gene TRBV7-2 combines with J gene TRBJ1-1; unclear D gene. CDR3 size: 13 residues. The germline V gene encodes CDR1 SGHTA and CDR2 FQGNSA. Trimming removed 5 bases from V and 2 bases from J, with 9 bases in between. The CDR3 region is CASSAQRNTEAFF. The CDR3 DNA reads TGTGCCAGCAGCGCACAAAGAAACACTGAAGCTTTCTTT.

This sequence joins TRBV30 and TRBJ2-1; D unclear. Germline CDR1 reads GTSNPN; CDR2 reads SVGIG (reference sequence). This CDR3 has 12 residues. Trimming cost V 5 bases and J 4 bases, with 9 bases left between them. CDR3 residues: CAWGQRYNEQFF. The DNA for the CDR3 is TGTGCCTGGGGCCAACGGTACAATGAGCAGTTCTTC.

The V gene is TRBV7-2, the J gene TRBJ2-1, with 7 nucleotides matching TRBD2. This CDR3 spans 13 amino acids. Germline-derived CDR1 and CDR2 are SGHTA and FQGNSA. V shed 4 bases and J 5 bases; nucleotides not matched to a gene: 2. As DNA, the CDR3 is TGTGCCAGCAGCTCCGGACTAGACAATGAGCAGTTCTTC. This encodes CASSSGLDNEQFF.

The rearrangement joins TRBV30 to TRBJ2-7; D may be TRBD1 (6 bases). The V end lost 3 bases, the J end lost 4 bases, and 13 bases lay between the germline ends. The CDR3 covers 13 residues. Per germline, CDR1 GTSNPN and CDR2 SVGIG (reference sequence). The CDR3 spells CAWSRTAWYEQYF. The CDR3 DNA reads as TGTGCCTGGAGCCGGACAGCGTGGTACGAGCAGTACTTC.

V gene TRBV18 combines with J gene TRBJ2-1; D is perhaps TRBD1 (6 bases). CDR3 length: 12 residues. Germline CDR1 reads KGHSH; CDR2 reads LQKENI. The V end was cut by 3 bases, the J end by 10 bases, with 10 bases between. CDR3 sequence reads: CASSPAGVEQFF. As DNA, the CDR3 is TGTGCCAGCTCACCCGCAGGGGTCGAGCAGTTCTTC.

The CDR3 spells CASSRGLAGNTQYF. The CDR3 region has the DNA TGTGCCAGCAGCCGGGGACTAGCGGGAAATACGCAGTATTTT. V gene TRBV7-2 combines with J gene TRBJ2-3; 13 bases are a match to TRBD2. Germline CDR1 is SGHTA and CDR2 is FQGNSA. V was clipped by 5 bases and J by 7 bases; unmatched bases: 3. The CDR3 runs 14 residues.

This chain joins TRBV11-2 and TRBJ2-2, with 8 bases lining up with TRBD2. Losses at the gene ends were 0 bases for V and 3 bases for J; bases not matched to a gene: 9. This CDR3 has 18 amino acids. CDR1 and CDR2 (germline): SGHAT, FQNNGV. Here the CDR3 DNA reads TGTGCCAGCAGCTTAGATATCGGGACTAGAAAGGACACCGGGGAGCTGTTTTTT. Translating it yields CASSLDIGTRKDTGELFF.

A single count supports this clone. The rearrangement uses TRBV5-4 and TRBJ1-1; D possibly corresponds to TRBD1 (5 bases). V was shortened by 2 bases and J by 2 bases, with 10 bases between the two germline ends. The CDR3 runs 14 residues. The germline V gene has CDR1 SGHNT and CDR2 YYREEE (reference sequence). DNA of the CDR3: TGTGCCAGCAGCTTCTCAGGACAAAACACTGAAGCTTTCTTT. Translated: CASSFSGQNTEAFF.